Sequencing of this T cell receptor (beta chain) was carried out in a study of blood T cell repertoires in COVID-19. Study-wide context: Collection of acute and convalescent COVID-19 samples took place in the United States, Italy and Spain.

TCRdb's copy holds only in-frame clones and misses some; the assay was immunoSEQ multiplex PCR. The table shows about 180,000 clones, with roughly nine tenths occurring only once. There are a few counts of this clone. This receptor was taken from a man aged 18-30 years who had recovered from COVID-19. The material sequenced was peripheral blood.

The CDR3 coding sequence is TGTGCCAGCAGCTTAGCCCCTAGCGGGAGGTTCTCCTACGAGCAGTACTTC. Amino acid sequence: CASSLAPSGRFSYEQYF. V is TRBV7-8 and J is TRBJ2-7; TRBD2 agrees at 11 bases. J lost 0 bases, V lost 0 bases, and 4 bases had no gene match. The CDR3 has 17 amino acids. Germline V CDR1 and CDR2: SGHVS, FQNEAQ.